This record covers a single T cell receptor beta chain. As yet, its antigen is unknown. The entry originates in a study of cytomegalovirus exposure and HLA in healthy donors. Notes on the study in general: Later analysis suggested most CMV-associated TCR beta chains were HLA-restricted. The classifier was said to identify cytomegalovirus status with high specificity and sensitivity. In an earlier analysis, most TCR beta V segments were productive about 87% or about 30% of the time. Compared with the approximately 700-donor mean, an Asian-associated ancestry cluster reportedly had fewer N-insertions, according to a later analysis.

The primer mix had 60 Vbeta and 13 Jbeta primers. Data came from immunoSEQ multiplex PCR; TCRdb stores just in-frame clones and leaves some out. This sample has about 180,000 clones, with approximately 84% found just once. Germline CDR1 SGHKS, CDR2 YYEKEE (reference sequence). Trimming took 4 bases from V and 4 from J, leaving 15 bases between them. The CDR3 loop spans 15 amino acids. The sequence came from a girl aged 10 to 17 in good health and CMV-seropositive. Sequencing used PBMCs. The chain uses TRBV5-5 and TRBJ1-5, with TRBD1 as a possible D gene (6 bases). CDR3 sequence reads: CASSGGTGSNQPQHF. The CDR3 DNA sequence: TGTGCCAGCAGCGGGGGTACAGGGTCTAATCAGCCCCAGCATTTT.